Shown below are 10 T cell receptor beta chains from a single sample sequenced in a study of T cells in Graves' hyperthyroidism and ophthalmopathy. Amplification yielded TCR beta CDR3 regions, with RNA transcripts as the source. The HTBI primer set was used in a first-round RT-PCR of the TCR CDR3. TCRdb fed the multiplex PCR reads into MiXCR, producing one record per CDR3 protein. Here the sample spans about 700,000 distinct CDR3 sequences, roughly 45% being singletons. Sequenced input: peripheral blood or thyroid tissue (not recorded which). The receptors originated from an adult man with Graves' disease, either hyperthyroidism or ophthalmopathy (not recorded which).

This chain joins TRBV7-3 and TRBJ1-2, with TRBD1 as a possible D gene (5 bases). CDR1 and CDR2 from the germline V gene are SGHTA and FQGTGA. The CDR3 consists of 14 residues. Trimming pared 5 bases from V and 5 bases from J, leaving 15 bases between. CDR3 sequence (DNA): TGTGCCAGCAGCCCAACAAGGGGCGATTATGGCTACACCTTC. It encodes CASSPTRGDYGYTF.

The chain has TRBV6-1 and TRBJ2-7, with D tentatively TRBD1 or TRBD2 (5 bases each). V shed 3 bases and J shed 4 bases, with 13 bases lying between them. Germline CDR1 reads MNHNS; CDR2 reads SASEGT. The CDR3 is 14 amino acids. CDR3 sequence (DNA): TGTGCCAGCAGTGACGGGGCTCTCGAATACGAGCAGTACTTC. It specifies CASSDGALEYEQYF.

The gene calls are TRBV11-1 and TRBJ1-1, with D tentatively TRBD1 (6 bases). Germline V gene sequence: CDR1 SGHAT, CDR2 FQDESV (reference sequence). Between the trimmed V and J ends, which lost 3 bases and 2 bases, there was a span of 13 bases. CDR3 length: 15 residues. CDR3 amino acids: CASSFHQGLNTEAFF. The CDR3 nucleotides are TGTGCCAGCAGCTTCCACCAGGGGCTCAACACTGAAGCTTTCTTT. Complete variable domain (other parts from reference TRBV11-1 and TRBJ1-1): EAEVAQSPRYKITEKSQAVAFWCDPISGHATLYWYRQILGQGPELLVQFQDESVVDDSQLPKDRFSAERLKGVDSTLKIQPAELGDSAMYLCASSFHQGLNTEAFFGQGTRLTVV.

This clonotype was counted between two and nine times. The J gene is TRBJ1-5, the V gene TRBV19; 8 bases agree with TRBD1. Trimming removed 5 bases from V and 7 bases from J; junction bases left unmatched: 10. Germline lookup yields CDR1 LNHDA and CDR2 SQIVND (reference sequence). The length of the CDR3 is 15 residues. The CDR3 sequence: CASSPPGQGGQPQHF. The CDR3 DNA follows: TGTGCCAGTAGTCCACCTGGACAGGGTGGCCAGCCCCAGCATTTT.

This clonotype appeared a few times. CDR3: CASSHEPGLKQETQYF. In DNA form, the CDR3 reads TGTGCCAGCAGCCATGAACCGGGACTGAAGCAAGAGACCCAGTACTTC. This chain joins TRBV5-4 and TRBJ2-5; perhaps TRBD2 as D (6 bases). Germline V gene lookup returns CDR1 SGHNT and CDR2 YYREEE (reference sequence). Trimming cost V 4 bases and J 2 bases, with 18 bases left between them. CDR3 length equals 16 residues.

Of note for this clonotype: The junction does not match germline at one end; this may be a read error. The CDR3 sequence: CAISASGSPRHF. The CDR3, as DNA: TGTGCCATCAGTGCCTCTGGTTCACCCCGCCACTTT. This rearrangement joins TRBV10-3 to TRBJ1-6; D is unclear. This CDR3 region has 12 residues. Germline V lookup: CDR1 ENHRY, CDR2 SYGVKD.

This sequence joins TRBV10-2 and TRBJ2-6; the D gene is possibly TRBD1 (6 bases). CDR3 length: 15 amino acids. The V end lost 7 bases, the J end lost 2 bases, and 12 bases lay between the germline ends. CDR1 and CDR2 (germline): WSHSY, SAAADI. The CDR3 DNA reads TGCGCCAGCAAGGCAACAGGGACTGGGGCCAACGTCCTGACTTTC. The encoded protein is CASKATGTGANVLTF.

The CDR3 nucleotides read TGTGCCAGCAGTTATGATAGTGGGGGCTATTATCAGCCCCAGCATTTT. Its protein is CASSYDSGGYYQPQHF. The chain couples TRBV7-9 to TRBJ1-5, with TRBD1 as a possible D gene (6 bases). In germline, CDR1 is SEHNR, CDR2 FQNEAQ (reference sequence). Trimming shortened V by 6 bases and J by 5 bases, and 20 bases separated the two germline ends. CDR3 size: 16 residues. Based on the CDR3 plus reference TRBV7-9 and TRBJ1-5, the full variable domain is DTGVSQNPRHKITKRGQNVTFRCDPISEHNRLYWYRQTLGQGPEFLTYFQNEAQLEKSRLLSDRFSAERPKGSFSTLEIQRTEQGDSAMYLCASSYDSGGYYQPQHFGDGTRLSIL.

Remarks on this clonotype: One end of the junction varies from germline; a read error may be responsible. Here the CDR3 DNA reads TGTCCTACCCGCGACAGACTGAACTTC. Translated: CPTRDRLNF. This chain uses TRBV24-1 with TRBJ2-7; D perhaps matches TRBD1 (5 bases). The germline CDR1 and CDR2 sequences are KGHDR and SFDVKD. This CDR3 contains 9 residues.

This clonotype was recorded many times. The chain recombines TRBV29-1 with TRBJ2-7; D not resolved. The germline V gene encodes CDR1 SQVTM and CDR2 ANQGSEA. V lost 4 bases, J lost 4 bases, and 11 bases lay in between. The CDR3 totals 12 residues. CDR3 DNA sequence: TGCAGCGTTGGAAGTTCGGCTTACGAGCAGTACTTC. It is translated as CSVGSSAYEQYF.